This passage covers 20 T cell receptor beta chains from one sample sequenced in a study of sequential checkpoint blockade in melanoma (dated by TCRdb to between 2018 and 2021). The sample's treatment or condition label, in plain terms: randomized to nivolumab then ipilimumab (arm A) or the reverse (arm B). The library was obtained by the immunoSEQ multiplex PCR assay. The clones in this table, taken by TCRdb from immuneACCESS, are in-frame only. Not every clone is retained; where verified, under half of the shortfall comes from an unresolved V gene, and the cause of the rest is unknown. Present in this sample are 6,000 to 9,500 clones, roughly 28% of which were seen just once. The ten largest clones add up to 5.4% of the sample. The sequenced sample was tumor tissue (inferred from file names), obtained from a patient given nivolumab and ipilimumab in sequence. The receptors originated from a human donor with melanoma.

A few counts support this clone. DNA for the CDR3: TGTGCCAGCCATTACGGGGTAGCGGGGATCACAGATACGCAGTATTTT. The encoded protein is CASHYGVAGITDTQYF. The V and J genes are TRBV12-5 and TRBJ2-3; TRBD2 aligns across 8 bases. The CDR3 has 16 residues. Germline V gene sequence: CDR1 LGHNT, CDR2 FRNRAP.

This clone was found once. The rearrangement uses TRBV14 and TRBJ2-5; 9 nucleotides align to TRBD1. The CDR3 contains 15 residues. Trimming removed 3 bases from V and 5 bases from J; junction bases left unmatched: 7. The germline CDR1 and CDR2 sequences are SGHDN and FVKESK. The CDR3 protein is CASSQPGQGWETQYF. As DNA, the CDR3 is TGTGCCAGCAGCCAGCCGGGACAGGGATGGGAGACCCAGTACTTC.

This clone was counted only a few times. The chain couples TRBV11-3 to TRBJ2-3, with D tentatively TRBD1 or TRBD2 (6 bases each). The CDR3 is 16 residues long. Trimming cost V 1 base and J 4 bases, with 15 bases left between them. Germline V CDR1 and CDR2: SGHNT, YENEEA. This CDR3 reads CASSLGVSGGPDTQYF. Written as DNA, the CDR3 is TGTGCCAGCAGCTTAGGGGTCTCCGGGGGCCCAGATACGCAGTATTTT.

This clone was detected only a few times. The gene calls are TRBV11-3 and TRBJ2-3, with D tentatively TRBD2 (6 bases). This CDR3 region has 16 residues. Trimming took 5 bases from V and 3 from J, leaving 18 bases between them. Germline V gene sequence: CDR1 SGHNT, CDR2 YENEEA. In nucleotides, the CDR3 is TGTGCCAGCAGCCGCGATGGGGGGATAAGAACAGATACGCAGTATTTT. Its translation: CASSRDGGIRTDTQYF.

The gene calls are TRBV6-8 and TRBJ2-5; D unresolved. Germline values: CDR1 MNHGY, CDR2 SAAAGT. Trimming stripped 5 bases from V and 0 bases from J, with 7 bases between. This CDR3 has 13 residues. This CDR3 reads CASSDRDQETQYF. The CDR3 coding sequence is TGTGCCAGCAGTGATCGGGACCAAGAGACCCAGTACTTC.

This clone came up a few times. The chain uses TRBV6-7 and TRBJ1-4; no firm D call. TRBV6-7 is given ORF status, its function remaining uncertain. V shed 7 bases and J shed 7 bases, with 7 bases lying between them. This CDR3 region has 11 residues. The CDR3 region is CASKSGEKLFF. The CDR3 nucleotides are TGTGCCAGCAAAAGCGGTGAAAAACTGTTTTTT.

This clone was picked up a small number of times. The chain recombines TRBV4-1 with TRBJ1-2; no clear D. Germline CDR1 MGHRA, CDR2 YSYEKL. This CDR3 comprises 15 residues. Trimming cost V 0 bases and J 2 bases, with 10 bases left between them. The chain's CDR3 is CASSQDGDRNYGYTF. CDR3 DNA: TGCGCCAGCAGCCAAGACGGGGATAGGAACTATGGCTACACCTTC.

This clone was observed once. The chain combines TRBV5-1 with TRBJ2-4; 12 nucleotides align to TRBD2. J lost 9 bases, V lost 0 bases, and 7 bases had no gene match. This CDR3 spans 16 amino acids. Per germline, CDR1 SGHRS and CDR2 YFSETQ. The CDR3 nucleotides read TGCGCCAGCAGCTTGGCTAGCGGGGGGGCCGGGGGCATTCAGTACTTC. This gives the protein CASSLASGGAGGIQYF.

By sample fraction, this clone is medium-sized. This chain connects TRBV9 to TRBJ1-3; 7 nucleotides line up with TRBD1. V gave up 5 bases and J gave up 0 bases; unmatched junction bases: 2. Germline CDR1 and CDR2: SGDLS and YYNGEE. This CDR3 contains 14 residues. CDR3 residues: CASRDRISGNTIYF. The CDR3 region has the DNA TGTGCCAGCAGGGACAGGATCTCTGGAAACACCATATATTTT.

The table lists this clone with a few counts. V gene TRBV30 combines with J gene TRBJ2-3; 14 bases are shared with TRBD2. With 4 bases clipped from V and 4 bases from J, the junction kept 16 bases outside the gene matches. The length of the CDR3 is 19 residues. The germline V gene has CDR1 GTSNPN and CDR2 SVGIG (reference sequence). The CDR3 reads CAWTLRAGTSGRAADTQYF. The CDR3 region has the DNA TGTGCCTGGACCCTAAGGGCCGGGACTAGCGGGAGAGCTGCAGATACGCAGTATTTT.

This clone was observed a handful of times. This chain's CDR3 is CAIGGAGSYEQYF. Written as DNA, the CDR3 is TGTGCCATCGGCGGGGCGGGTAGTTACGAGCAGTACTTC. The chain couples TRBV6-8 to TRBJ2-7; possibly TRBD2 for D (6 bases). With 10 bases removed from V and 4 bases from J, the gap between germline ends came to 17 bases. Germline V gene sequence: CDR1 MNHGY, CDR2 SAAAGT. CDR3 length: 13 residues.

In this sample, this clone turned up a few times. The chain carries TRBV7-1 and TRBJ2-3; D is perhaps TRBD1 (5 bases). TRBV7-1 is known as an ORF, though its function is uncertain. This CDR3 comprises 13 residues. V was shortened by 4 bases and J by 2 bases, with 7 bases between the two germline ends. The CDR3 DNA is TGTGCCAGCAGCTTAGGGGTCACAGATACGCAGTATTTT. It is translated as CASSLGVTDTQYF.

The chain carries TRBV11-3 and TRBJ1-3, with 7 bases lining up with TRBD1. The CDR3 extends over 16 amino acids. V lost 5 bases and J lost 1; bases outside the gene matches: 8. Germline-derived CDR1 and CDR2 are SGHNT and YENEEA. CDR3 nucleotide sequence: TGTGCCAGCAGCACGAACAGGGGCGGGTCTGGAAACACCATATATTTT. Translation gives CASSTNRGGSGNTIYF.

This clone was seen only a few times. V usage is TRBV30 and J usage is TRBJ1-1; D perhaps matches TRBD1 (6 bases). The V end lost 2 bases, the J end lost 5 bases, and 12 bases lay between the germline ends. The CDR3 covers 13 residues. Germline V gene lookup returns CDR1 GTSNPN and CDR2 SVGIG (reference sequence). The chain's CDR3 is CAWSTQGGTEAFF. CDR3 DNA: TGTGCCTGGAGTACACAGGGAGGGACTGAAGCTTTCTTT.

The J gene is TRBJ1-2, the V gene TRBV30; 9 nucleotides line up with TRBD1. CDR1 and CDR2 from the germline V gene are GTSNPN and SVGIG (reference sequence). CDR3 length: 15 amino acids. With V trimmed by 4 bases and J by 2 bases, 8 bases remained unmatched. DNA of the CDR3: TGTGCCTGGACTCGGAGTGGGACAGGGAACTATGGCTACACCTTC. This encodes CAWTRSGTGNYGYTF.

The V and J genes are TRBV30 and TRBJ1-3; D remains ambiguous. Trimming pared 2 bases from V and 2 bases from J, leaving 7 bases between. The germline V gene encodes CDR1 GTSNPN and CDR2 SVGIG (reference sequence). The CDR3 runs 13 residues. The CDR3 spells CAWSRQAGNTIYF. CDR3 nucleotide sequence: TGTGCCTGGAGTCGCCAGGCTGGAAACACCATATATTTT.

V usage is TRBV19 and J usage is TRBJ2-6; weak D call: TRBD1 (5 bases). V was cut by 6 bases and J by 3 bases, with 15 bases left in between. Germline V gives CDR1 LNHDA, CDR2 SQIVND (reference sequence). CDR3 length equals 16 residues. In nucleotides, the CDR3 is TGTGCCAGTAGAGTAGGCAGGGCAGTTGGGGCCAACGTCCTGACTTTC. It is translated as CASRVGRAVGANVLTF.

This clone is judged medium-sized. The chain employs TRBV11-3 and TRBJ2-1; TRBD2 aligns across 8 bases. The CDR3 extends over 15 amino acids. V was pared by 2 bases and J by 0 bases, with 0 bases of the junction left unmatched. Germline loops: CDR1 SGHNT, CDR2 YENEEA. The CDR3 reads CASSLSGSSYNEQFF. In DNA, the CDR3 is TGTGCCAGCAGCTTAAGCGGGAGCTCCTACAATGAGCAGTTCTTC.

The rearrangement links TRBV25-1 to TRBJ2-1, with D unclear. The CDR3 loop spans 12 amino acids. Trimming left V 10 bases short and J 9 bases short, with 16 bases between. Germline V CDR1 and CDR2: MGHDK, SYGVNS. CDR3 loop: CATRLVPGEQFF. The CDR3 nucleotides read TGTGCCACCCGCCTCGTCCCGGGTGAGCAGTTCTTC.

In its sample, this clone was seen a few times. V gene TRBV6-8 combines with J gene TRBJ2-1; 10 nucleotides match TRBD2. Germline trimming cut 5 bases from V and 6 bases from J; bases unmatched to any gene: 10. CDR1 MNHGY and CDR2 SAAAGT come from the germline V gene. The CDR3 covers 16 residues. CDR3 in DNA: TGTGCCAGCAGTGACCATTCTAGCGGGAGTGGCAATGAGCAGTTCTTC. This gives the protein CASSDHSSGSGNEQFF.